The clone carrying this TCR beta chain appeared a single time. Antigen: not known. Systemic immunosuppression or a history of autoimmune disease excluded patients. This record belongs to a study of OX40 agonist ivuxolimab in advanced cancers. Study-level results: At 0.1 to 3.0 mg/kg and by week 6, CD4+ and CD8+ T cells in the blood had expanded clonally. Some nonresponders also had low normalized T-cell clonal expansion. The study found among the lowest clonal expansion in partial responders at 0.1-3.0 mg/kg.

Profiling relied on immunoSEQ multiplex PCR, and the TCRdb table lists in-frame clones only, not all of them. The table shows 50,000 to 75,000 clones, with roughly 89% occurring only once. V was pared by 8 bases and J by 5 bases, with 11 bases of the junction left unmatched. This CDR3 contains 16 residues. Germline V gene data show CDR1 as KGHSH and CDR2 as LQKENI. The rearrangement joins TRBV18 to TRBJ1-4, with 10 bases lining up with TRBD1. The source was CD4+ or CD8+ T cells sorted from blood, collected in a trial of the OX40 agonist ivuxolimab. The sequence was collected from an adult with an advanced solid tumor such as melanoma, head and neck, liver or kidney cancer. The CDR3 bases are TGTGCCAGCCGGAAGTCCCGGGACAGGGGAAATGAAAAACTGTTTTTT. It encodes CASRKSRDRGNEKLFF.